The 20 T cell receptor beta chains below all came from one sample that was sequenced in a study of blood T cell repertoires in COVID-19. Data came from immunoSEQ multiplex PCR; TCRdb stores just in-frame clones and leaves some out. The repertoire holds 300,000 to 350,000 clones, around four fifths seen once, with around 3% in the top ten. Sequencing input: peripheral blood. These receptors all come from a man aged 30 to 45 with active or convalescent COVID-19.

V is TRBV7-8 and J is TRBJ1-5; TRBD1 matches 11 bases. V trimming: 1 base; J trimming: 5 bases; junction bases outside the gene matches: 1. The length of the CDR3 is 15 residues. Germline CDR1 SGHVS, CDR2 FQNEAQ. CDR3 sequence (DNA): TGTGCCAGCAGCTTAGGGGACAGGGGGGATCAGCCCCAGCATTTT. It specifies CASSLGDRGDQPQHF.

The rearrangement joins TRBV29-1 to TRBJ2-3; no clear D. From germline, CDR1 is SQVTM and CDR2 ANQGSEA. Between the trimmed V and J ends, which lost 0 bases and 2 bases, there was a span of 3 bases. The CDR3 length is 12 residues. The CDR3 coding sequence is TGCAGCGTTGAAGAGGCCACAGATACGCAGTATTTT. Translation: CSVEEATDTQYF.

The V gene is TRBV7-3, the J gene TRBJ2-7; weak D call: TRBD2 (5 bases). The germline V gene encodes CDR1 SGHTA and CDR2 FQGTGA. The CDR3 has 14 amino acids. Trimming took off 3 bases at V and 6 bases at J, with 15 bases between the two ends. CDR3 in DNA: TGTGCCAGCAGCTTCGGGGAAGGCTCGGGCGAGCAGTACTTC. This translates into CASSFGEGSGEQYF. Supplemented by reference TRBV7-3 and TRBJ2-7, the full variable domain reads GAGVSQTPSNKVTEKGKYVELRCDPISGHTALYWYRQSLGQGPEFLIYFQGTGAADDSGLPNDRFFAVRPEGSVSTLKIQRTERGDSAVYLCASSFGEGSGEQYFGPGTRLTVT.

V usage is TRBV10-3 and J usage is TRBJ2-3; D call uncertain. CDR1 and CDR2 from the germline V gene are ENHRY and SYGVKD. Trimming removed 5 bases from V and 6 bases from J, with 12 bases in between. The CDR3 sequence is 13 residues long. The CDR3 region has the DNA TGTGCCATCAGTCCTTATTCTAGGGATACGCAGTATTTT. Protein: CAISPYSRDTQYF.

The genes are TRBV11-2 and TRBJ2-1; TRBD2 aligns across 8 bases. Per the germline V gene, CDR1 is SGHAT and CDR2 is FQNNGV. V was pared by 8 bases and J by 4 bases, with 13 bases of the junction left unmatched. The length of the CDR3 is 16 residues. CDR3 in DNA: TGTGCCAGCCTCTTAGACGACGGGGGGGCTTACAATGAGCAGTTCTTC. Amino acid sequence: CASLLDDGGAYNEQFF.

The chain is built from TRBV19 and TRBJ2-1, with D maybe TRBD1 (5 bases). Germline values: CDR1 LNHDA, CDR2 SQIVND (reference sequence). The V gene lost 8 bases and the J gene lost 0 bases, with 11 bases spanning the gap. The CDR3 length is 14 residues. The CDR3 coding sequence is TGTGCCAGTTCAAGACAGAGCTCCTACAATGAGCAGTTCTTC. Its translation: CASSRQSSYNEQFF.

The CDR3 DNA follows: TGTGCCAGCAGCCTTCATTACGGCCAGGGGCACCAGCATTTT. The encoded protein is CASSLHYGQGHQHF. This rearrangement joins TRBV7-2 to TRBJ1-5, with a weak D call TRBD1 (6 bases). Germline CDR1 and CDR2: SGHTA and FQGNSA. The CDR3 contains 14 residues. V shed 5 bases and J shed 12 bases, with 20 bases lying between them.

The chain combines TRBV12-3 or TRBV12-4 with TRBJ1-1, with no clear D. The CDR3 is 11 amino acids. Trimming stripped 5 bases from V and 8 bases from J, with 9 bases between. CDR3 region: CASSRSQEAFF. As DNA, the CDR3 is TGTGCCAGCAGTCGAAGTCAGGAAGCTTTCTTT.

This clone appeared a few times. V and J are TRBV4-2 and TRBJ2-5; 11 nucleotides align to TRBD2. Trimming removed 0 bases from V and 5 bases from J; junction bases left unmatched: 14. Germline V gene data show CDR1 as LGHNA and CDR2 as YNFKEQ. There are 19 residues in the CDR3. CDR3 DNA: TGTGCCAGCAGCCAAGAGGGGGCTGAGGCTAGCGGGAGGAAGGAGACCCAGTACTTC. Translating it yields CASSQEGAEASGRKETQYF.

The chain joins TRBV28 to TRBJ1-2; D not resolved. The CDR3 totals 14 residues. Germline CDR1 and CDR2: MDHEN and SYDVKM. V shed 5 bases and J shed 3 bases, with 13 bases lying between them. The CDR3 bases are TGTGCCAGCAGTCCCCCCGCAGGTTACTATGGCTACACCTTC. It codes for CASSPPAGYYGYTF.

The rearrangement links TRBV2 to TRBJ1-1; 10 positions match TRBD1. CDR1 and CDR2 from the germline V gene are SNHLY and FYNNEI. V was clipped by 6 bases and J by 0 bases; unmatched bases: 4. The CDR3 spans 15 residues. CDR3 protein: CASSRQGAMNTEAFF. In DNA form, the CDR3 reads TGTGCCAGCAGCCGACAGGGGGCGATGAACACTGAAGCTTTCTTT.

This clone has a handful of counts. The chain links TRBV6-5 to TRBJ2-7, with 9 positions matching TRBD2. V lost 3 bases to trimming and J lost 7 bases; unmatched junction nucleotides: 10. The CDR3 extends over 15 amino acids. Germline lookup yields CDR1 MNHEY and CDR2 SVGAGI. CDR3 in DNA: TGTGCCAGCAGTTATTCGACTAGCGGCCTATGGGAGCAGTACTTC. This gives the protein CASSYSTSGLWEQYF.

The chain recombines TRBV30 with TRBJ1-6; 7 bases map to TRBD1. Trimming took 1 base from V and 7 from J; bases not matched to a gene: 10. The CDR3 is 16 amino acids. CDR1 GTSNPN and CDR2 SVGIG come from the germline V gene (reference sequence). CDR3 loop: CAWSGPGTVGNSPLHF. The CDR3 coding sequence is TGTGCCTGGAGTGGCCCCGGGACAGTAGGAAATTCACCCCTCCACTTT.

The chain carries TRBV11-2 and TRBJ2-7; 10 nucleotides line up with TRBD2. The CDR3 extends over 15 amino acids. Losses at the gene ends were 5 bases for V and 0 bases for J; bases not matched to a gene: 4. Germline V gene lookup returns CDR1 SGHAT and CDR2 FQNNGV. The CDR3 DNA is TGTGCCAGCAGCCCTACTAGCGGGACCTCCTACGAGCAGTACTTC. Translation: CASSPTSGTSYEQYF. Full variable domain (missing parts from reference TRBV11-2 and TRBJ2-7): EAGVAQSPRYKIIEKRQSVAFWCNPISGHATLYWYQQILGQGPKLLIQFQNNGVVDDSQLPKDRFSAERLKGVDSTLKIQPAKLEDSAVYLCASSPTSGTSYEQYFGPGTRLTVT.

This chain connects TRBV6-5 to TRBJ2-7; D may be TRBD2 (6 bases). Germline values: CDR1 MNHEY, CDR2 SVGAGI. Deletions cut 2 bases from V and 2 bases from J, with 7 bases between. This CDR3 comprises 13 residues. The chain's CDR3 is CASSYREAYEQYF. DNA of the CDR3: TGTGCCAGCAGTTACAGGGAGGCCTACGAGCAGTACTTC.

This clone turned up a few times. The chain is built from TRBV18 and TRBJ1-4; 7 nucleotides agree with TRBD1. The germline V gene has CDR1 KGHSH and CDR2 LQKENI. J lost 8 bases, V lost 5 bases, and 8 bases had no gene match. This CDR3 is built from 14 residues. This CDR3 is CASSSTGANEKLFF. CDR3 DNA: TGTGCCAGCTCATCCACAGGGGCCAACGAAAAACTGTTTTTT.

The chain joins TRBV29-1 to TRBJ2-1; the match to TRBD2 covers 10 bases. V dropped 6 bases and J dropped 6; count of bases not matched to a gene: 5. CDR1 and CDR2 from the germline V gene are SQVTM and ANQGSEA. This CDR3 comprises 13 residues. DNA for the CDR3: TGCAGCGTCGTGGCTAGCGGGGGCAATGAGCAGTTCTTC. It yields the protein CSVVASGGNEQFF.

The chain joins TRBV6-5 to TRBJ1-3; weak D call: TRBD1 (5 bases). This CDR3 region has 14 residues. V lost 2 bases and J 5 bases, leaving 10 bases between the germline ends. The germline V gene encodes CDR1 MNHEY and CDR2 SVGAGI. In DNA form, the CDR3 reads TGTGCCAGCAGTTACAGGGGCACCAGAAACACCATATATTTT. Its protein is CASSYRGTRNTIYF.

The rearrangement links TRBV11-2 to TRBJ1-1; 7 bases are a match to TRBD1. The CDR3 loop spans 14 amino acids. J lost 6 bases, V lost 5 bases, and 9 bases had no gene match. CDR1 and CDR2 (germline): SGHAT, FQNNGV. The chain's CDR3 is CASSTHRDSPEAFF. Here the CDR3 DNA reads TGTGCCAGCAGCACACACCGGGACAGCCCTGAAGCTTTCTTT.

The chain is built from TRBV2 and TRBJ1-5; 7 nucleotides line up with TRBD1. The J segment lost 11 bases and the V segment lost 7 bases, leaving 8 bases of the junction unmatched. CDR1 and CDR2 (germline): SNHLY, FYNNEI. The CDR3 has 12 residues. The CDR3 sequence is CASTFDRDAQHF. In DNA, the CDR3 is TGTGCCAGCACTTTCGACAGGGACGCCCAGCATTTT.